The entry below describes one T cell receptor beta chain. Germline CDR1 DFQATT, CDR2 SNEGSKA (reference sequence). The V and J ends lost 1 base and 1 base, in that order; junction bases with no gene match: 0. The CDR3 runs 14 residues. These data come from a study of blood T cells in healthy people across ages. The second PCR ran roughly 6 to 12 cycles with a sample-barcoded 5' primer and J-beta primers. From the 5' RACE reads, TCRdb called clonotypes with MiXCR, one entry per CDR3 protein. Of about 510,000 distinct CDR3 sequences in the sample, about 26% were seen once. This same sample was also part of a study on T cells of mothers and their children.

The sample comprised blood. The chain joins TRBV20-1 to TRBJ2-3, with TRBD1 matching 9 bases. This TCR derives from a boy aged 2 to 9 in good health. This CDR3 is CSARGTGGTDTQYF. The CDR3 nucleotides are TGCAGTGCTAGAGGGACAGGGGGCACAGATACGCAGTATTTT.